What follows is one T cell receptor beta chain and its context. Its matching antigen is unknown. 5'RACE template switching produced TCR cDNA carrying a universal primer site and UMIs. TCRdb re-derived calls from the 5' RACE reads in MiXCR, one entry per CDR3 protein. The sample lists around 600,000 distinct CDR3 sequences; more than 9% were seen once. This sample stems from a study of T cells after yellow fever vaccination. General study findings and limits: Within FACS-sorted repertoires, abundant clonotypes contaminating from the bulk population could be present.

Germline lookup yields CDR1 SGDLS and CDR2 YYNGEE. The V end lost 2 bases, the J end lost 5 bases, and 11 bases lay between the germline ends. The CDR3 totals 14 residues. The clonotype was recovered from a man aged 30-40 years who received the YFV17D yellow fever vaccine. The chain combines TRBV9 with TRBJ1-5; D unclear. The starting material was PBMCs, obtained on the day of the yellow fever booster vaccination. The CDR3 DNA follows: TGTGCCAGCAGCGTCGACGGTGGCTATCAGCCCCAGCATTTT. Residues: CASSVDGGYQPQHF.